One sample yielded the 13 T cell receptor beta chains listed below, sequenced in a study of blood T cell repertoires in COVID-19. Repertoires were generated with immunoSEQ multiplex PCR, while TCRdb's copy carries only in-frame clones and drops some. The table shows about 430,000 clones, with around nine tenths occurring only once. The material sequenced was PBMCs or T cells enriched from blood (not recorded which). The receptors shown here come from a woman aged 18-29 years who had been exposed to COVID-19.

The chain combines TRBV6-9 with TRBJ1-1, with TRBD1 matching over 8 bases. Germline V gene data show CDR1 as MNHGY and CDR2 as SVAAGI. This CDR3 is 15 amino acids long. V was clipped by 3 bases and J by 11 bases; unmatched bases: 14. For the CDR3, the DNA is TGTGCCAGCAGTTACCTAAATGACAGGGGAGTAGGGGCTTTCTTT. Translating gives CASSYLNDRGVGAFF.

The chain has TRBV7-8 and TRBJ2-7; TRBD2 matches 9 bases. Unmatched junction bases numbered 11, after V lost 5 bases and J lost 3 bases. The germline V gene has CDR1 SGHVS and CDR2 FQNEAQ. This CDR3 has 16 residues. The CDR3 DNA is TGTGCCAGCAGCCCGAACCAGGGACTAGCATTCTACGAGCAGTACTTC. Translated: CASSPNQGLAFYEQYF. The full variable domain, rest sourced from reference TRBV7-8 and TRBJ2-7, is GAGVSQSPRYKVAKRGQDVALRCDPISGHVSLFWYQQALGQGPEFLTYFQNEAQLDKSGLPSDRFFAERPEGSVSTLKIQRTQQEDSAVYLCASSPNQGLAFYEQYFGPGTRLTVT.

V is TRBV6-4 and J is TRBJ2-3; tentative D call: TRBD1 (5 bases). CDR3 size: 17 residues. With 3 bases removed from V and 4 bases from J, the gap between germline ends came to 20 bases. Per the germline V gene, CDR1 is MRHNA and CDR2 is SNTAGT. In nucleotides, the CDR3 is TGTGCCAGCAGTGAAGGGGTGCAGCCCCTGGGCCCAGATACGCAGTATTTT. Translation gives CASSEGVQPLGPDTQYF.

The chain carries TRBV9 and TRBJ2-5; 7 bases line up with TRBD2. Germline CDR1 reads SGDLS; CDR2 reads YYNGEE. J lost 3 bases, V lost 4 bases, and 21 bases had no gene match. This CDR3 contains 19 residues. Here the CDR3 reads CASSLFGGSGPSKKETQYF. The CDR3 nucleotides are TGTGCCAGCAGCCTCTTTGGCGGGAGCGGCCCTTCAAAAAAAGAGACCCAGTACTTC. The variable domain in full, completed from reference TRBV9 and TRBJ2-5, reads DSGVTQTPKHLITATGQRVTLRCSPRSGDLSVYWYQQSLDQGLQFLIQYYNGEERAKGNILERFSAQQFPDLHSELNLSSLELGDSALYFCASSLFGGSGPSKKETQYFGPGTRLLVL.

J is TRBJ2-5 and V is TRBV7-2; TRBD2 agrees at 13 bases. The junction had 8 bases not matched to a gene; V was cut back by 0 bases and J by 4 bases. The CDR3 has 18 residues. Germline lookup yields CDR1 SGHTA and CDR2 FQGNSA. CDR3 nucleotide sequence: TGTGCCAGCAGCTTAGCCCGACTAGCGGGAGGTGTCGGAGAGACCCAGTACTTC. It is translated as CASSLARLAGGVGETQYF.

This chain connects TRBV5-1 to TRBJ2-2, with D maybe TRBD1 (5 bases). The CDR3 covers 15 residues. V lost 0 bases to trimming and J lost 4 bases, with 10 bases between them. Looked up from germline, CDR1 is SGHRS and CDR2 is YFSETQ. The CDR3 here is CASSLDGAFTGELFF. The CDR3 nucleotides read TGCGCCAGCAGCTTGGATGGGGCTTTCACCGGGGAGCTGTTTTTT.

The CDR3 loop is CASSYSNPGENEQYF. In DNA, the CDR3 is TGTGCCAGCAGTTACTCGAACCCCGGTGAAAACGAGCAGTACTTC. The V call is TRBV6-2 or TRBV6-3, the J call TRBJ2-7, with D hard to call. There are 15 residues in the CDR3. From germline, CDR1 is MNHEY and CDR2 SVGEGT. V lost 0 bases and J lost 5, with 14 bases in between.

In DNA form, the CDR3 reads TGTGCCAGCAGTGAAAATGGGGCGGCTGGAAACACCATATATTTT. It encodes CASSENGAAGNTIYF. The gene calls are TRBV6-1 and TRBJ1-3, with D possibly matching TRBD1 (5 bases). This CDR3 has 15 residues. Germline V gene sequence: CDR1 MNHNS, CDR2 SASEGT. Between the trimmed V and J ends, which lost 2 bases and 2 bases, there was a span of 10 bases.

The chain is built from TRBV6-5 and TRBJ1-5, with D hard to call. The length of the CDR3 is 15 residues. Deletions cut 6 bases from V and 3 bases from J, with 15 bases between. Germline V gene data show CDR1 as MNHEY and CDR2 as SVGAGI. The CDR3, as DNA: TGTGCCAGCAGCCTCGTTCCGGGAGACAATCAGCCCCAGCATTTT. Encoded protein: CASSLVPGDNQPQHF.

V gene TRBV28 combines with J gene TRBJ1-6, with 10 bases fitting TRBD1. The junction had 8 bases not matched to a gene; V was cut back by 10 bases and J by 5 bases. The CDR3 is made up of 15 amino acids. Germline V lookup: CDR1 MDHEN, CDR2 SYDVKM. CDR3 region: CATEIGTGDNSPLHF. The CDR3 DNA reads TGTGCCACAGAGATAGGGACAGGGGATAATTCACCCCTCCACTTT.

DNA for the CDR3: TGCGCCAGTGAACAGGGGGGCGGCACCGGGGAGCTGTTTTTT. Amino acid sequence: CASEQGGGTGELFF. The genes are TRBV5-1 and TRBJ2-2; 8 bases align to TRBD1. The CDR3 length is 14 residues. The V gene end was trimmed by 8 bases and the J gene end by 4 bases; junction bases not matched to a gene: 7. Germline CDR1 SGHRS, CDR2 YFSETQ.

Note on this clone: Other DNA sequences in this specimen translate into the identical CDR3. This sequence joins TRBV2 and TRBJ1-1, with a possible D match to TRBD1 (5 bases). CDR3 length: 13 residues. Trimming left V 3 bases short and J 1 base short, with 6 bases between. The V gene's germline CDR1 is SNHLY and CDR2 FYNNEI. The chain's CDR3 is CASSEQGNTEAFF. The CDR3 DNA reads as TGTGCCAGCAGTGAGCAGGGGAACACTGAAGCTTTCTTT.

To note about this clone: Different DNA sequences within this sample yield the same CDR3. The chain employs TRBV9 and TRBJ2-2; 7 nucleotides line up with TRBD2. This CDR3 spans 13 amino acids. The V gene end was trimmed by 7 bases and the J gene end by 6 bases; junction bases not matched to a gene: 6. Germline CDR1 and CDR2: SGDLS and YYNGEE. CDR3: CASQGGEPGELFF. CDR3 nucleotide sequence: TGTGCCAGCCAGGGAGGGGAGCCCGGGGAGCTGTTTTTT.